This is a list of T cell receptor beta chains from one sample in a study of T cell responses to AZD1222 COVID-19 vaccine. TCRdb's table, derived via immunoSEQ multiplex PCR, lists solely in-frame clones and lacks some. The table records approximately 180,000 clones, around nine tenths of them present only once. This material consisted of peripheral blood, taken on day 0 of AZD1222 vaccination. The receptors come from an adult in good health. The CDR3 runs from the conserved cysteine through the conserved F or W. The D gene is left open where the match is weak. Clone sizes are given selectively: once, few, many, or a class where the clone is expanded.

d_call	v_call	j_call	cdr3_length	clone_size	cdr3_nt	cdr3_aa
.	TRBV4-3	TRBJ1-5	15	.	TGCGCCAGCAGCCAAGACCCCCGGGGGGATCAGCCCCAGCATTTT	CASSQDPRGDQPQHF
TRBD1	TRBV5-1	TRBJ2-3	16	.	TGCGCCAGCAGCACCTCGGGACAGGGGATGGAGGATACGCAGTATTTT	CASSTSGQGMEDTQYF
TRBD2	TRBV11-2	TRBJ2-1	16	.	TGTGCCAGCAGCGCGGGGAGGGGAAGCTCCTACAATGAGCAGTTCTTC	CASSAGRGSSYNEQFF
TRBD1	TRBV19	TRBJ2-2	15	.	TGTGCCAGTAGTATAAAAACAGGGGGGACCGGGGAGCTGTTTTTT	CASSIKTGGTGELFF
.	TRBV3-1/TRBV3-2	TRBJ2-7	12	.	TGTGCCAGCAGCCAAGATCTATCGGGGCAGTACTTC	CASSQDLSGQYF
.	TRBV11-2	TRBJ1-4	15	few	TGTGCCAGCAGCTTCGGGGGCCCAACTAATGAAAAACTGTTTTTT	CASSFGGPTNEKLFF
.	TRBV27	TRBJ1-5	14	.	TGTGCCAGCAGTCTCCGCGTGGGGAATCAGCCCCAGCATTTT	CASSLRVGNQPQHF
.	TRBV24-1	TRBJ2-2	13	once	TGTGCCACCAGTGCAGGGGAGCAGGGGGAGCTGTTTTTT	CATSAGEQGELFF
.	TRBV3-1/TRBV3-2	TRBJ2-7	13	.	TGTGCCAGCAGCCCTCCGGACAGCTACGAGCAGTACTTC	CASSPPDSYEQYF
.	TRBV4-1	TRBJ1-5	14	.	TGCGCCAGCAGTACTGGACAGAGCAATCAGCCCCAGCATTTT	CASSTGQSNQPQHF
.	TRBV9	TRBJ2-7	15	.	TGTGCCAGCAGCGTAGGCGACATAGCCTCCTACGAGCAGTACTTC	CASSVGDIASYEQYF
.	TRBV29-1	TRBJ1-3	14	.	TGCAGCGTGGGGAGTGGGGCCTCTGGAAACACCATATATTTT	CSVGSGASGNTIYF
TRBD2	TRBV2	TRBJ2-2	17	.	TGTGCCAGCACCCCAGCACAGGCGGGGGCGAACACCGGGGAGCTGTTTTTT	CASTPAQAGANTGELFF
.	TRBV7-2	TRBJ2-2	12	.	TGTGCCAGCAGCCGACACACCGGGGAGCTGTTTTTT	CASSRHTGELFF
TRBD1	TRBV18	TRBJ2-7	12	.	TGTGCCAGCTCACTCCCAGGGGGCGAGCAGTACTTC	CASSLPGGEQYF
TRBD1	TRBV19	TRBJ2-5	13	once	TGTGCCAGTAGACGGACAGGGCTAGAGACCCAGTACTTC	CASRRTGLETQYF